This TCR beta chain was observed in a study of T cell responses to AZD1222 COVID-19 vaccine. Germline lookup yields CDR1 SGDLS and CDR2 YYNGEE. The CDR3 consists of 12 residues. Trimming cost V 4 bases and J 5 bases, with 10 bases left between them. To note about this clone: The antigen remains undetermined.

Broader study findings: None of the repertoires were sampled until the peak T cell response had passed. The span of vaccine-associated CD4 TCRs extended across spike, with dominance at 160-218 and 743-854. Only a handful of AZD1222 recipients tested seropositive at baseline.

Using immunoSEQ multiplex PCR, the repertoire was profiled, and TCRdb retains in-frame clones only, with some absent. The table has 95,000 to 150,000 clones, over 80% seen once. The chain employs TRBV9 and TRBJ2-7, with D tentatively TRBD1 or TRBD2 (5 bases each). The sequencing here drew on peripheral blood, taken on day 0 of AZD1222 vaccination. The clonotype was recovered from an adult in good health. DNA of the CDR3: TGTGCCAGCAGCACCCGGGACGACGAGCAGTACTTC. Translation: CASSTRDDEQYF.